Listed here is a single TCR beta chain. TCRdb's copy holds only in-frame clones and misses some; the assay was immunoSEQ multiplex PCR. The data contain some 87,000 clones, 85% to 90% of them singletons. Germline CDR1 and CDR2: KGHSH and LQKENI. The CDR3 covers 15 residues. V lost 6 bases, J lost 1 base, and 14 bases lay in between. The data belong to a study of blood T cell repertoires in COVID-19. Whole-study context: In each case, the material was cDNA or gDNA derived from T cells, B-cell-depleted T cells, or PBMCs.

This chain uses TRBV18 with TRBJ2-3; possibly TRBD2 for D (5 bases). Sequenced sample: peripheral blood. This TCR was sampled from a human donor with COVID-19, enrolled during active disease. The donor label of this sample is uncertain. CDR3 bases: TGTGCCAGCTCTATCTTCGCGGAGGGCACAGATACGCAGTATTTT. Translating it yields CASSIFAEGTDTQYF.